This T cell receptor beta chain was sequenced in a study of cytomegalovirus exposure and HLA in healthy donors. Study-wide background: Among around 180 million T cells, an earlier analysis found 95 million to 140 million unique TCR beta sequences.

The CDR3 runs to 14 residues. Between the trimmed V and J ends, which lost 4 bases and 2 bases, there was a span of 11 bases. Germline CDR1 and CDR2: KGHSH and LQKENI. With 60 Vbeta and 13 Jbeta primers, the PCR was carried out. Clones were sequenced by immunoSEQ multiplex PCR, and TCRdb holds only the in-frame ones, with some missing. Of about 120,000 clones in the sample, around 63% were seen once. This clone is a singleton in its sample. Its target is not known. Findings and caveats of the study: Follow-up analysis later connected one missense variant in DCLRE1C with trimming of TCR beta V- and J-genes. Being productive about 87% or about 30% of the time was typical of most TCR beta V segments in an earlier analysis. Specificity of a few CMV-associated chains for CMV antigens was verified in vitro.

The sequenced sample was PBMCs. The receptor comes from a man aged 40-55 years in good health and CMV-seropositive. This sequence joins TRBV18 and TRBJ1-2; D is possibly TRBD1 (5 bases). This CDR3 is CASSRTTENYGYTF. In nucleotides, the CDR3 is TGTGCCAGCTCACGGACAACGGAGAACTATGGCTACACCTTC.